Below, 22 T cell receptor beta chains from the same sample are listed, as sequenced in a study of PD-1 blockade in classical Hodgkin lymphoma. TCRdb's copy holds only in-frame clones and misses some; the assay was immunoSEQ multiplex PCR. In the table there are 25,000 or so clones, over 60% of which are singletons. Relapses following autologous stem cell transplantation were seen in all patients, with brentuximab vedotin exposure varying. The sequences come from peripheral blood mononuclear cells (PBMCs), collected at baseline. The source is a human donor with classical Hodgkin lymphoma.

This chain joins TRBV9 and TRBJ2-7; possibly TRBD1 for D (6 bases). Trimming removed 4 bases at V and 3 bases at J, with 11 bases between. The germline V gene encodes CDR1 SGDLS and CDR2 YYNGEE. The length of the CDR3 is 13 residues. The CDR3 reads CASSPTGNYEQYF. CDR3 in DNA: TGTGCCAGCAGCCCTACAGGGAACTACGAGCAGTACTTC.

The rearrangement joins TRBV18 to TRBJ1-3; D uncertain. V lost 2 bases and J lost 0, with 11 bases in between. The CDR3 is 16 residues long. In germline, CDR1 is KGHSH, CDR2 LQKENI. CDR3 in amino acids: CASSPSGAHSGNTIYF. In DNA, the CDR3 is TGTGCCAGCTCACCATCGGGAGCTCACTCTGGAAACACCATATATTTT. The full variable domain, in which reference TRBV18 and TRBJ1-3 provide the parts outside the CDR3, is NAGVMQNPRHLVRRRGQEARLRCSPMKGHSHVYWYRQLPEEGLKFMVYLQKENIIDESGMPKERFSAEFPKEGPSILRIQQVVRGDSAAYFCASSPSGAHSGNTIYFGEGSWLTVV.

The chain joins TRBV18 to TRBJ2-5, with TRBD1 matching over 7 bases. The CDR3 has 14 residues. CDR1 and CDR2 from the germline V gene are KGHSH and LQKENI. V shed 2 bases and J 5 bases; nucleotides not matched to a gene: 5. DNA for the CDR3: TGTGCCAGCTCACCATCAGGGGGAAGCGAGACCCAGTACTTC. It specifies CASSPSGGSETQYF.

The CDR3 sequence: CASSYSRQGSTEAFF. CDR3 nucleotides: TGTGCCAGCAGTTACTCCAGACAGGGGAGCACTGAAGCTTTCTTT. The chain joins TRBV6-5 to TRBJ1-1; the match to TRBD1 covers 8 bases. This CDR3 has 15 residues. The germline V gene encodes CDR1 MNHEY and CDR2 SVGAGI. V gave up 0 bases and J gave up 4 bases; unmatched junction bases: 4.

This clone was counted a few times. The chain couples TRBV11-2 to TRBJ2-2; D is unresolved. The length of the CDR3 is 14 residues. The V end was cut by 3 bases, the J end by 5 bases, with 10 bases between. Germline V gives CDR1 SGHAT, CDR2 FQNNGV. CDR3 loop: CASSLLSGTGELFF. The CDR3 nucleotides are TGTGCCAGCAGCTTGTTATCCGGGACCGGGGAGCTGTTTTTT.

The chain employs TRBV7-2 and TRBJ2-1; the D gene could be TRBD1 or TRBD2 (5 bases each). The V end lost 4 bases, the J end lost 10 bases, and 14 bases lay between the germline ends. This CDR3 is built from 13 residues. CDR1 is SGHTA and CDR2 is FQGNSA in the germline V gene. This CDR3 is CASSSGPTSEQFF. The CDR3 DNA follows: TGTGCCAGCAGCTCGGGACCCACGTCCGAGCAGTTCTTC. Complete variable domain (other parts from reference TRBV7-2 and TRBJ2-1): GAGVSQSPSNKVTEKGKDVELRCDPISGHTALYWYRQSLGQGLEFLIYFQGNSAPDKSGLPSDRFSAERTGGSVSTLTIQRTQQEDSAVYLCASSSGPTSEQFFGPGTRLTVL.

This chain connects TRBV6-1 to TRBJ1-1; 9 positions match TRBD1. Germline V CDR1 and CDR2: MNHNS, SASEGT. The CDR3 contains 16 residues. Trimming took 4 bases from V and 0 from J; bases not matched to a gene: 6. As DNA, the CDR3 is TGTGCCAGCAGTGGCAGGACAGGGGCCTTGAACACTGAAGCTTTCTTT. Amino acid sequence: CASSGRTGALNTEAFF.

This clone was observed once. The rearrangement links TRBV5-6 to TRBJ2-6; D not certain. The CDR3 has 13 residues. Trimming pared 0 bases from V and 2 bases from J, leaving 0 bases between. Looked up from germline, CDR1 is SGHDT and CDR2 is YYEEEE. The CDR3 is CASSLAGANVLTF. In nucleotides, the CDR3 is TGTGCCAGCAGCTTGGCTGGGGCCAACGTCCTGACTTTC.

The chain has TRBV28 and TRBJ1-2; the D gene is possibly TRBD1 (5 bases). Germline CDR1 and CDR2: MDHEN and SYDVKM. Trimming pared 5 bases from V and 7 bases from J, leaving 20 bases between. The length of the CDR3 is 15 residues. CDR3 loop: CASSLAGTSRGGYTF. The CDR3 nucleotides are TGTGCCAGCAGTCTAGCAGGGACCTCCCGGGGTGGCTACACCTTC.

This clone was counted between two and nine times. V and J are TRBV6-1 and TRBJ2-2, with D perhaps being TRBD1 or TRBD2 (5 bases each). Trimming left V 6 bases short and J 7 bases short, with 12 bases between. Germline V gene data show CDR1 as MNHNS and CDR2 as SASEGT. There are 13 residues in the CDR3. The CDR3 coding sequence is TGTGCCAGCAGCCCCGGGACGAACGGGGAGCTGTTTTTT. Protein: CASSPGTNGELFF.

The chain combines TRBV28 with TRBJ1-2, with 8 positions matching TRBD1. The trim removed 6 bases at V and 8 bases at J, leaving 8 bases unmatched. In germline, CDR1 is MDHEN, CDR2 SYDVKM. This CDR3 is 13 amino acids long. DNA of the CDR3: TGTGCCAGCAGCTCGCAGGGGGCATTGGGCTACACCTTC. This encodes CASSSQGALGYTF.

This chain joins TRBV7-8 and TRBJ1-1; 9 bases fit TRBD1. The CDR3 spans 16 residues. Trimming removed 5 bases from V and 7 bases from J; junction bases left unmatched: 14. Germline-derived CDR1 and CDR2 are SGHVS and FQNEAQ. This CDR3 reads CASSPGTGHNRREAFF. DNA for the CDR3: TGTGCCAGCAGCCCAGGGACAGGGCATAACCGTCGTGAAGCTTTCTTT.

The gene calls are TRBV25-1 and TRBJ2-2; D not certain. CDR3 size: 11 residues. The V gene's germline CDR1 is MGHDK and CDR2 SYGVNS. Between the trimmed V and J ends, which lost 9 bases and 2 bases, there was a span of 4 bases. CDR3 residues: CASSNTGELFF. CDR3 bases: TGTGCCAGTTCTAACACCGGGGAGCTGTTTTTT.

This clone was observed once. Here the CDR3 reads CASTGQGTSTDTQYF. The CDR3 DNA sequence: TGTGCCAGCACTGGACAGGGAACTAGCACAGATACGCAGTATTTT. The J gene is TRBJ2-3, the V gene TRBV25-1; 8 bases align to TRBD1. This CDR3 is built from 15 residues. V was clipped by 7 bases and J by 0 bases; unmatched bases: 6. The germline gives CDR1 MGHDK, CDR2 SYGVNS.

This sequence joins TRBV11-3 and TRBJ2-5, with D perhaps TRBD1 (5 bases). The J call may be wrong; the DNA end is better matched by TRBJ2-7. The CDR3 has 12 amino acids. Germline CDR1 SGHNT, CDR2 YENEEA. The CDR3 DNA sequence: TGTGCCAGCAGCTTGGACACCCACGAGCAGTACTTC. Translated: CASSLDTHEQYF.

The CDR3 nucleotides read TGTGCCAGTAGTATAGGGACAAGGGCGGAGGCCCAGTACTTC. It yields the protein CASSIGTRAEAQYF. The chain employs TRBV19 and TRBJ2-5, with D possibly being TRBD1 or TRBD2 (5 bases each). The CDR3 is 14 amino acids. Germline CDR1 LNHDA, CDR2 SQIVND (reference sequence). The ends were cut back, 1 base at V and 9 bases at J, with 15 bases in the middle.

The chain links TRBV6-5 to TRBJ1-2, with D hard to call. The CDR3 sequence is 12 residues long. Germline assignment: CDR1 MNHEY and CDR2 SVGAGI. Trimming removed 6 bases at V and 6 bases at J, with 11 bases between. The CDR3 DNA reads TGTGCCAGCAGCCTGGGTCTTCATGGCTACACCTTC. This translates into CASSLGLHGYTF.

The chain is built from TRBV29-1 and TRBJ2-3, with D perhaps matching TRBD1 or TRBD2 (5 bases each). The CDR3 spans 16 residues. The germline CDR1 and CDR2 sequences are SQVTM and ANQGSEA. V lost 3 bases, J lost 1 base, and 17 bases lay in between. The CDR3 here is CSVDARPGPGTDTQYF. The CDR3 DNA reads as TGCAGCGTTGATGCACGACCGGGACCAGGCACAGATACGCAGTATTTT.

This chain joins TRBV28 and TRBJ1-5, with no clear D. Germline V lookup: CDR1 MDHEN, CDR2 SYDVKM. V lost 2 bases and J lost 4, with 3 bases in between. The CDR3 runs to 12 residues. The CDR3 here is CASSLGNQPQHF. In nucleotides, the CDR3 is TGTGCCAGCAGTTTAGGGAATCAGCCCCAGCATTTT.

The rearrangement joins TRBV25-1 to TRBJ2-1; D perhaps matches TRBD2 (5 bases). The germline gives CDR1 MGHDK, CDR2 SYGVNS. With 5 bases removed from V and 15 bases from J, the gap between germline ends came to 14 bases. This CDR3 region has 11 residues. CDR3 protein: CASSTGVIRFF. In nucleotides, the CDR3 is TGTGCCAGCAGTACCGGGGTGATCCGGTTCTTC.

V gene TRBV5-6 combines with J gene TRBJ1-1; D gene unclear. Per germline, CDR1 SGHDT and CDR2 YYEEEE. The CDR3 length is 11 residues. Between the trimmed V and J ends, which lost 1 base and 5 bases, there was a span of 3 bases. The CDR3 sequence is CASSLQTEAFF. As DNA, the CDR3 is TGTGCCAGCAGCTTGCAAACTGAAGCTTTCTTT.

This clone was found a few times. The rearrangement joins TRBV11-2 to TRBJ2-7; TRBD2 matches 7 bases. The ends lost 2 bases at V and 1 base at J; junction bases unmatched: 11. In germline, CDR1 is SGHAT, CDR2 FQNNGV. CDR3 size: 17 residues. The DNA for the CDR3 is TGTGCCAGCAGCTTAACCGGCGGGAGTCTTAGTTCCTACGAGCAGTACTTC. It yields the protein CASSLTGGSLSSYEQYF.